Sequencing of this T cell receptor (beta chain) was carried out in a study of cytotoxic CD8 clonotypes in ibrutinib-treated CLL. Study context: After a median of almost 70 months, approximately 15 patients stayed remitted and some twelve progressed; responses had been partial in approximately 24 and complete in 2. The average sample held roughly 240,000 productive templates and fewer than 100,000 productive rearrangements. Study-level findings and limits: Public clonotypes were rare and shrank or held steady on treatment. Having risen at ibrutinib response, clonality had fallen back toward baseline by progression.

For this clone: Its antigen is unknown.

TCRdb's copy holds only in-frame clones and misses some; the assay was immunoSEQ multiplex PCR. The data show about 130,000 clones, around 84% seen once. The CDR3 totals 13 residues. Germline CDR1 and CDR2: SGHKS and YYEKEE (reference sequence). With 4 bases clipped from V and 9 bases from J, the junction kept 4 bases outside the gene matches. The material was PBMCs, obtained after 24 months of ibrutinib treatment. The V and J genes are TRBV5-5 and TRBJ2-6, with 7 bases lining up with TRBD1. The origin of this receptor is a human donor with chronic lymphocytic leukemia. Here the CDR3 reads CASSPGTDNVLTF. The CDR3 DNA follows: TGTGCCAGCAGCCCGGGGACAGACAACGTCCTGACTTTC.